This T cell receptor (beta chain) was observed in a study of early T cells in non-severe SARS-CoV-2 infection. A single record per CDR3 protein comes from TCRdb applying MiXCR to the 5' RACE reads. The sample consists of 65,000 to 85,000 distinct CDR3 sequences, 10% to 15% of them appearing once. Germline V lookup: CDR1 SGHTS, CDR2 YDEGEE. There are 16 residues in the CDR3. The ends were cut back, 0 bases at V and 9 bases at J, with 19 bases in the middle. The receptor's source is an adult who was a healthcare worker with PCR-confirmed SARS-CoV-2 infection or an uninfected control (not recorded which). V gene TRBV5-8 combines with J gene TRBJ1-5; D gene uncertain. The sequencing input was whole blood. Written as DNA, the CDR3 is TGTGCCAGCAGCTTGGAGATAACAATTAGAACCTCGCCCCAGCATTTT. Translation gives CASSLEITIRTSPQHF.